The clone carrying this T cell receptor (beta chain) was counted many times. This sample stems from a study of T cells after yellow fever vaccination. Turning to the study itself: Libraries from low-cell-number fractions were prepared with the SMART-Seq v4 Ultra Low Input RNA kit.

The TCR cDNA carried a universal primer site and UMIs from 5'RACE template switching. From the 5' RACE reads, TCRdb called clonotypes with MiXCR, one entry per CDR3 protein. The sample holds some 150,000 distinct CDR3 sequences, approximately 9.9% seen once. This CDR3 comprises 15 residues. The V gene lost 4 bases and the J gene lost 3 bases, with 14 bases spanning the gap. Germline V gene sequence: CDR1 SGHTA, CDR2 FQGNSA. This clonotype was sampled from a man aged 18 to 30 who received the YFV17D yellow fever vaccine. J is TRBJ2-3 and V is TRBV7-2; D may match TRBD1 or TRBD2 (6 bases each). Sequencing was performed on CD8+ T cells sorted from PBMCs, taken 15 days after the yellow fever booster vaccination. DNA for the CDR3: TGTGCCAGCAGCTGGGGGGCTAGCAGGACAGATACGCAGTATTTT. Its translation: CASSWGASRTDTQYF.